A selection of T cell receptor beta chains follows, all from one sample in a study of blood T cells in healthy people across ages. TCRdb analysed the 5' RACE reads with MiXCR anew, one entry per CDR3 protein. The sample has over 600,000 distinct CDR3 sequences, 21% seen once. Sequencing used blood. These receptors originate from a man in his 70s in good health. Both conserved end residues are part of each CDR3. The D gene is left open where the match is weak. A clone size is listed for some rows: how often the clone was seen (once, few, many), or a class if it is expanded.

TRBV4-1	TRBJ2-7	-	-	TGCGCCAGCAGCCAAGACAGTCCCAGCTCCTACGAGCAGTACTTC	CASSQDSPSSYEQYF
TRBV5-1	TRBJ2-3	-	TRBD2	TGCGCCAGCTCAGCGGGAGGTGGAGATACGCAGTATTTT	CASSAGGGDTQYF
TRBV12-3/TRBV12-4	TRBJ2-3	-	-	TGTGCCAGCAGCCCTGGGGTGCGGCAAAGCACAGATACGCAGTATTTT	CASSPGVRQSTDTQYF
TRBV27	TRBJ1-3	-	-	TGTGCCAGCACTTTCACGGGGCAGGGGAGCTCTGGAAACACCATATATTTT	CASTFTGQGSSGNTIYF
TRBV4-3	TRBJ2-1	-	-	TGCGCCAGCAGCCAAGACGAGGGTGGGACCTACACTGAGCAGTTCTTC	CASSQDEGGTYTEQFF
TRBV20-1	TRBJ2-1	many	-	TGCAGTGTGAGCGGCTTCTCCTACAATGAGCAGTTCTTC	CSVSGFSYNEQFF
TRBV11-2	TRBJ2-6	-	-	TGTGCCAGCGGACCCCGAGGCTCTGGGGCCAACGTCCTGACTTTC	CASGPRGSGANVLTF
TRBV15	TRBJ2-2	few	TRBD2	TGTGCCACCAGCAGAGTCCTAGCGGGAGGCACCGGGGAGCTGTTCTTT	CATSRVLAGGTGELFF
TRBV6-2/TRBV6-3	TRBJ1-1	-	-	TGTGCCAGCAGTTACCAGAAACCGATTGCTGAAGCTTTCTTT	CASSYQKPIAEAFF
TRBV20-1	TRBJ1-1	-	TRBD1	TGCAGTGCTAGACGGCCCGGACAGGGGATGAACACTGAAGCTTTCTTT	CSARRPGQGMNTEAFF
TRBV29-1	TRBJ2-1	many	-	TGCAGCGTTGGTAACGGGCCCTACAATGAGCAGTTCTTC	CSVGNGPYNEQFF
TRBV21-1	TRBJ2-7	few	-	TGTGCCAGCACCTCAAACGGCCCGGGAGGGACGTTGTTCTCCTACGAGCAGTACTTC	CASTSNGPGGTLFSYEQYF
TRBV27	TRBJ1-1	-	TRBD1	TGTGCCAGCAGTTTATCGGGGACAGGGGCTCGGTGGGGCGCTGAAGCTTTCTTT	CASSLSGTGARWGAEAFF
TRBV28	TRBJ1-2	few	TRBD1	TGTGCCAGCAGTTACCCCCGGGACAGGGGTTTCACCTATGGCTACACCTTC	CASSYPRDRGFTYGYTF
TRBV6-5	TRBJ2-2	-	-	TGTGCCAGCACCCGACGGGGGGCAGGTGGGGAGCTGTTTTTT	CASTRRGAGGELFF
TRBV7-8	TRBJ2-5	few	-	TGTGCCAGTACCCAAACACCCGTGGACATTTCCTACGTGCAGTACTTC	CASTQTPVDISYVQYF
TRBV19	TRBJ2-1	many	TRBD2	TGTGCCAGTAGTACCGGGACTAGCAGCTACAATGAGCAGTTCTTC	CASSTGTSSYNEQFF
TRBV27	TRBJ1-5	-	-	TGTGCCAGCAGCCGACAGTATAGCAATCAGCCCCAGCATTTT	CASSRQYSNQPQHF
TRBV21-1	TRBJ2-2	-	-	TGTGCCAGCAGCAGGGGTTGGGTGCTAAACACCGGGGAGCTGTTTTTT	CASSRGWVLNTGELFF
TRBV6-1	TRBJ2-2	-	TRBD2	TGTGCCAGCATCCCTGGGGTAGCGGGAGGAACCGGGGAGCTGTTTTTT	CASIPGVAGGTGELFF
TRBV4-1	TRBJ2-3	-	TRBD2	TGCGCCAGCAGCCAAACCCCGGGACTAGCGGCTAGCACAGATACGCAGTATTTT	CASSQTPGLAASTDTQYF
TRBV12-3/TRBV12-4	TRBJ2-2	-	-	TGTGCCAGCAGATCGGAGACCGGGGAGCTGTTTTTT	CASRSETGELFF
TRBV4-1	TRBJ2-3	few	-	TGCGCCAGCAGCCAAGAACACCGAAAGACGAGCCGGGCAGATACGCAGTATTTT	CASSQEHRKTSRADTQYF
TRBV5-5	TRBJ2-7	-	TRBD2	TGTGCCAGCAGCTCGAGAGCGGGAGGGCCGTCCTACGAGCAGTACTTC	CASSSRAGGPSYEQYF
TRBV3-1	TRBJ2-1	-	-	TGTGCCAGCAGCCGATCGTTACAGGGCAATGAGCAGTTCTTC	CASSRSLQGNEQFF
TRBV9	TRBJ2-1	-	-	TGTGCCAGCAGCGGCTCGGGAGTTTTGGTCTACAATGAGCAGTTCTTC	CASSGSGVLVYNEQFF
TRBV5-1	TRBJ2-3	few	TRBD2	TGCGCCAGCAGTCTAGCGGGACTCCTCTTGGGCACAGATACGCAGTATTTT	CASSLAGLLLGTDTQYF
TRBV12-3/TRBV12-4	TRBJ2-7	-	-	TGTGCCAGCAGTTTAGATTCAGAAAAATACGAGCAGTACTTC	CASSLDSEKYEQYF
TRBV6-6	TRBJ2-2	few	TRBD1	TGTGCCAGCAACCGACAGGGACCAAACACCGGGGAGCTGTTTTTT	CASNRQGPNTGELFF
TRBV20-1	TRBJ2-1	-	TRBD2	TGCAGTGCTAGACCTCCACTAGCGCCATCCTACAATGAGCAGTTCTTC	CSARPPLAPSYNEQFF
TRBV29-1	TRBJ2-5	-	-	TGCAGCGTTTATGTGTTCGAGACCCAGTACTTC	CSVYVFETQYF
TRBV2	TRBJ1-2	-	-	TGTGCCAGCAGTGAGAGGGGGTCCGGCTACACCTTC	CASSERGSGYTF
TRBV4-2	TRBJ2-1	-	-	TGTGCCAGCAGCCAGGAGATCGGGAGCGATGAGCAGTTCTTC	CASSQEIGSDEQFF
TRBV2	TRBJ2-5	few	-	TGTGCCAGCAGTGAACGGGCCAGCGGGGAGACCCAGTACTTC	CASSERASGETQYF
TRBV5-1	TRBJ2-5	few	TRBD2	TGCGCCAGCAGAGGAAGCGGGAGGGCTGTTGAGACCCAGTACTTC	CASRGSGRAVETQYF
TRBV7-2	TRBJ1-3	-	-	TGTGCCAGCAGCCCACGCGGAGTGAACTCTGGAAACACCATATATTTT	CASSPRGVNSGNTIYF
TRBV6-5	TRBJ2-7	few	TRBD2	TGTGCCAGCAGTTACATCACAGCGGGAGTACTGGAGCAGTACTTC	CASSYITAGVLEQYF
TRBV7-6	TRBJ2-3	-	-	TGTGCCAGCAGCTGGCAGACTTCAGATACGCAGTATTTT	CASSWQTSDTQYF
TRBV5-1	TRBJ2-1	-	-	TGCGCCAGCAGCTTGAGATCTTTGGATGAGCAGTTCTTC	CASSLRSLDEQFF
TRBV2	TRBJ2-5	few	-	TGTGCCAGCAGAGTGGCGGCCCATGGAAAAGAGACCCAGTACTTC	CASRVAAHGKETQYF
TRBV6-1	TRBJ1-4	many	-	TGTGCCAGCAGGGATACGGGACCCGGAAAACTGTTTTTT	CASRDTGPGKLFF
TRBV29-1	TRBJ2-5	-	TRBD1	TGCAGCCTTTCCGGGACAGGGGATTCGGAGACCCAGTACTTC	CSLSGTGDSETQYF
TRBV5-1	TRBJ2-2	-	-	TGCGCCAGCAGCTTGGCCGGAAGAACGAACACCGGGGAGCTGTTTTTT	CASSLAGRTNTGELFF
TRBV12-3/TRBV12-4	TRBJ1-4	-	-	TGTGCCAGCAGTTTTGATGCAACTAATGAAAAACTGTTTTTT	CASSFDATNEKLFF
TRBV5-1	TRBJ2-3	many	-	TGCGCCAGCAGCCCCTGGGGGGCAAGCACAGATACGCAGTATTTT	CASSPWGASTDTQYF
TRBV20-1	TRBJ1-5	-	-	TGCAGTACCTTCGACCCGAGGAGGGCAGATACGCAGCATTTT	CSTFDPRRADTQHF
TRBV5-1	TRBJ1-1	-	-	TGCGCCAGCAGCTTGGACTGGGGGAACACTGAAGCTTTCTTT	CASSLDWGNTEAFF
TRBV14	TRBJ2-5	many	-	TGTGCCAGCAGCCAATCTCCCTCGGTGAGAGAGACCCAGTACTTC	CASSQSPSVRETQYF
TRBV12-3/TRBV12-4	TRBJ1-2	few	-	TGTGCCAGCAGTTTAGCGACAAGGGGGGGCGGCTACACCTTC	CASSLATRGGGYTF
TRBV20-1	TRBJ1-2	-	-	TGCAGTGCTAGAGTCCCAGAGGGCTATGGCTACACCTTC	CSARVPEGYGYTF
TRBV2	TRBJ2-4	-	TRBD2	TGTGCCAGCAGCCCTGGACTAGCCGAGAAAAACATTCAGTACTTC	CASSPGLAEKNIQYF
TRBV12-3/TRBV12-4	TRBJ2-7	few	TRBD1	TGTGCCAGCACTAGGGACAGCTTCTACGAGCAGTACTTC	CASTRDSFYEQYF
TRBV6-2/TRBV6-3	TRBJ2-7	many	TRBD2	TGTGCCAGCATCCCTAGCGGGAGAATCCACGAGCAGTACTTC	CASIPSGRIHEQYF
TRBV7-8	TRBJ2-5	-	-	TGTGCCATTAAAGTTGGCGGAGTCCACCAAGGGACCCAGTACTTC	CAIKVGGVHQGTQYF
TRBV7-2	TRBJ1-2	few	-	TGTGCCAGCAGCCGCCGGGACAATGGCTATGGCTACACCTTC	CASSRRDNGYGYTF